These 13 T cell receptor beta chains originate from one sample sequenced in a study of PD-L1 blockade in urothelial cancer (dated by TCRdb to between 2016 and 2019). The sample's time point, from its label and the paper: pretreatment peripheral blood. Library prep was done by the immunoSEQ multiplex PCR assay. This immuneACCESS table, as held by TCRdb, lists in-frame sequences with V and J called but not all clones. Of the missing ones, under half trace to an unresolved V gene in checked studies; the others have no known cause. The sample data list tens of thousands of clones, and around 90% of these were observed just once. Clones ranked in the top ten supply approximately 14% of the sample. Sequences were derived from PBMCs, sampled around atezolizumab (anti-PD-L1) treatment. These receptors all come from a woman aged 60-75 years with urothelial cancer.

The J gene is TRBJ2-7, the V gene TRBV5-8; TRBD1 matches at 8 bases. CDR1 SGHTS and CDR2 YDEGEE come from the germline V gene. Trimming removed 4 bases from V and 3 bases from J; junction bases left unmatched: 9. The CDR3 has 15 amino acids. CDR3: CASSLFGTGYYEQYF. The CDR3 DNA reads TGTGCCAGCAGCCTTTTTGGGACAGGTTACTACGAGCAGTACTTC.

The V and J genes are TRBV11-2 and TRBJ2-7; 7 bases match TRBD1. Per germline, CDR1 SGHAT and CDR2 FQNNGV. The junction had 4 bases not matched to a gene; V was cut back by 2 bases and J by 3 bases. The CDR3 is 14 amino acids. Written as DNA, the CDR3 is TGTGCCAGCAGCTTAATTAGGGGGCTCTACGAGCAGTACTTC. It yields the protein CASSLIRGLYEQYF.

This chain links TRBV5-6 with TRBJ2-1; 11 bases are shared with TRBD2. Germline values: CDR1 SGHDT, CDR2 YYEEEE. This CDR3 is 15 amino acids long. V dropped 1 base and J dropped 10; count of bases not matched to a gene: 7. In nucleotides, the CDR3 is TGTGCCAGCAGCTTGTTGCGACTAGCGGGAAGCGAGCAGTTCTTC. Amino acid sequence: CASSLLRLAGSEQFF. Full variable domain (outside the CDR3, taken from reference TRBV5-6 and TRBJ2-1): DAGVTQSPTHLIKTRGQQVTLRCSPKSGHDTVSWYQQALGQGPQFIFQYYEEEERQRGNFPDRFSGHQFPNYSSELNVNALLLGDSALYLCASSLLRLAGSEQFFGPGTRLTVL.

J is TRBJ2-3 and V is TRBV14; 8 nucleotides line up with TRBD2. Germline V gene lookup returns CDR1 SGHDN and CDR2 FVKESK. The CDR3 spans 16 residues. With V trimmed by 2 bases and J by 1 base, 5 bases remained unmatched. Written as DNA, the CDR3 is TGTGCCAGCAGCCAAATGCCGGGGGGGGGCACAGATACGCAGTATTTT. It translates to CASSQMPGGGTDTQYF. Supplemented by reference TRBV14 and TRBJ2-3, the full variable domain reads EAGVTQFPSHSVIEKGQTVTLRCDPISGHDNLYWYRRVMGKEIKFLLHFVKESKQDESGMPNNRFLAERTGGTYSTLKVQPAELEDSGVYFCASSQMPGGGTDTQYFGPGTRLTVL.

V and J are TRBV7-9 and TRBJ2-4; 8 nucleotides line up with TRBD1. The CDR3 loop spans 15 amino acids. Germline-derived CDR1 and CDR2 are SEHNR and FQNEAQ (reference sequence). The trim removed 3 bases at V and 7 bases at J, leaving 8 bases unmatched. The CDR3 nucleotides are TGTGCCAGCAGCTTGGGGCAGGGGGCGGGGAACATTCAGTACTTC. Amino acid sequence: CASSLGQGAGNIQYF.

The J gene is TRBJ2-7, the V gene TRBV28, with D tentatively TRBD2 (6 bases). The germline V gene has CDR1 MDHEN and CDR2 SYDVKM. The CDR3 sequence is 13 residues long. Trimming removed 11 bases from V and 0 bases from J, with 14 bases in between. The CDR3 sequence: CAWRGSNSYEQYF. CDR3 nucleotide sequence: TGTGCCTGGCGGGGCAGCAACTCCTACGAGCAGTACTTC.

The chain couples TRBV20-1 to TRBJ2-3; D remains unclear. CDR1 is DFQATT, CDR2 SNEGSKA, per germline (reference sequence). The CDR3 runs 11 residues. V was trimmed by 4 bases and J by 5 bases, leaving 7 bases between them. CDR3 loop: CSATYLDTQYF. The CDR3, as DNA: TGCAGTGCTACCTACCTAGATACGCAGTATTTT.

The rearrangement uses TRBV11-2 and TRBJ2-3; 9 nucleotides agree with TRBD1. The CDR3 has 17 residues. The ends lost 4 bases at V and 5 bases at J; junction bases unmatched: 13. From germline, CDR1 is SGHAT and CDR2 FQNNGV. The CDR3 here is CASSSINRGLRGDTQYF. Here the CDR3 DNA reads TGTGCCAGCAGCTCCATAAACAGGGGGCTAAGGGGAGATACGCAGTATTTT.

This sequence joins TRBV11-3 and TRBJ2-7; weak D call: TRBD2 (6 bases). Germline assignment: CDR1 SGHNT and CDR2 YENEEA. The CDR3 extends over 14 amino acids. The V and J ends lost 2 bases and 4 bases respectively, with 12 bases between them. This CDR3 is CASSLRAGVYEQYF. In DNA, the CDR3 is TGTGCCAGCAGCTTAAGAGCGGGTGTGTACGAGCAGTACTTC.

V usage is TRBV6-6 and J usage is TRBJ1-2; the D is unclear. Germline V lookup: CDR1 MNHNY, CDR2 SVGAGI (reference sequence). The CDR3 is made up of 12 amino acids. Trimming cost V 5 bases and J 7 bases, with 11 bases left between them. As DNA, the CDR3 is TGTGCCAGCAGTCCGGCACGGAGTGGCTACACCTTC. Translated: CASSPARSGYTF.

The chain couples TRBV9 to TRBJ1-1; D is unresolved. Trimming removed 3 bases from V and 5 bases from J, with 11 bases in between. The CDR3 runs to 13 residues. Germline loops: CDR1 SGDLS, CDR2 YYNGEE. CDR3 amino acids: CASSAAAGTEAFF. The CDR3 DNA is TGTGCCAGCAGCGCAGCGGCCGGGACTGAAGCTTTCTTT.

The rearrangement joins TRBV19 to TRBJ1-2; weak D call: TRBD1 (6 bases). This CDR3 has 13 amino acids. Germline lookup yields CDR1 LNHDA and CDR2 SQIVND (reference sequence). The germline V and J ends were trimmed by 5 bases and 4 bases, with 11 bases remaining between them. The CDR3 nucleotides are TGTGCCAGTAGTCAGGACAGCCTCTATGGCTACACCTTC. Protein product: CASSQDSLYGYTF.

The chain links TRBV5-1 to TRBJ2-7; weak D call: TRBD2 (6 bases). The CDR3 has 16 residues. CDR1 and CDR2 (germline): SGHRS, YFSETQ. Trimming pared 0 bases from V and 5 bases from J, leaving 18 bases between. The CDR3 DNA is TGCGCCAGCAGCTTGGCCAATTTGGGGGGTCAAGACGAGCAGTACTTC. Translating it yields CASSLANLGGQDEQYF.